This T cell receptor beta chain was recovered during a study of blood T cell repertoires in COVID-19. J lost 8 bases, V lost 5 bases, and 4 bases had no gene match. CDR1 is SGHTA, CDR2 FQGNSA, per germline. The CDR3 sequence is 15 residues long. Participants came from some 23 US areas, aged roughly 18 to 100 years. The study counted Cohort 3 donors as recovered given two negative PCRs, clearance, or symptom resolution. In the authors' methods: Amplification from reference gene primers served as the basis for estimated nucleated cell counts. Data came from immunoSEQ multiplex PCR; TCRdb stores just in-frame clones and leaves some out. Clone size and the V and J calls come from that table; the DNA yielded D and trimming. The sample has under 300,000 clones; roughly 89% are singletons.

This TCR derives from a man aged 35 to 55 who had recovered from COVID-19. The chain is built from TRBV7-2 and TRBJ2-1; 15 bases align to TRBD2. Sequencing was carried out using PBMCs or T cells enriched from blood (not recorded which). The CDR3: CASSTGLAGGHEQFF. The CDR3 DNA is TGTGCCAGCAGCACGGGACTAGCGGGAGGCCATGAGCAGTTCTTC. Using reference TRBV7-2 and TRBJ2-1 for the parts outside the CDR3, the full variable domain is GAGVSQSPSNKVTEKGKDVELRCDPISGHTALYWYRQSLGQGLEFLIYFQGNSAPDKSGLPSDRFSAERTGGSVSTLTIQRTQQEDSAVYLCASSTGLAGGHEQFFGPGTRLTVL.